These T cell receptor beta chains were read from a single sample in a study of vaccination and CD4 T cells after COVID-19. No antigen has been assigned to these receptors. TCRdb recomputed calls from the PCR reads with MiXCR, one row per CDR3 protein. The table includes 15,000 to 20,000 distinct CDR3 sequences, less than 75% detected once. The sample comprised CD4+ T cells from blood, cultured in vitro. Every receptor here comes from a human donor who had recovered from COVID-19. Each CDR3 is given with its conserved first and last residue.

>TRBV10-1|16|TRBJ2-3
CASSVAPAASTDTQYF
>TRBV6-2/TRBV6-3|13|TRBJ2-3
CASTYLGRDTQYF
>TRBV7-2|16|TRBJ2-6
CASSLTANSGANVLTF
>TRBV27|13|TRBJ1-2
CASSQSGGLGYTF
>TRBV7-2|15|TRBJ1-5
CASSLSTGQNQPQHF
>TRBV19|14|TRBJ1-5
CASSALNGNQPQHF
>TRBV6-2/TRBV6-3|14|TRBJ1-1
CASSPWTVNTEAFF
>TRBV20-1|15|TRBJ2-7
CSAPGGGSGRYEQYF
>TRBV7-2|16|TRBJ2-7
CASSSAAGTGGKEQYF
>TRBV20-1|14|TRBJ1-5
CSAQKTENNQPQHF
>TRBV27|15|TRBJ1-1
CASSLDRGLNTEAFF
>TRBV7-6|17|TRBJ1-4
CASSQLTRGATNEKLFF
>TRBV21-1|16|TRBJ2-7
CAISSDPRDPPYEQYF
>TRBV7-2|16|TRBJ2-1
CASSLLWGGSYNEQFF
>TRBV19|16|TRBJ1-6
CASSPGWTVYNSPLHF
>TRBV24-1|15|TRBJ2-5
CATSDSRQGGETQYF
>TRBV24-1|14|TRBJ2-5
CATSDSLLQETQYF
>TRBV21-1|22|TRBJ1-5
CANPSKGFGGQGAHSSDQPQHF
>TRBV20-1|13|TRBJ2-2
CSAIAGAFGELFF
>TRBV28|15|TRBJ2-1
CASRRAGASYNEQFF
>TRBV15|17|TRBJ1-5
CATSRAGGREGDQPQHF
>TRBV7-9|15|TRBJ1-5
CASSLGTGGNQPQHF
>TRBV28|17|TRBJ1-5
CASSRPGRGIGNQPQHF
>TRBV20-1|17|TRBJ2-1
CSARDGLKGTFYNEQFF
>TRBV7-2|17|TRBJ2-7
CASSGRNLATSSYEQYF
>TRBV19|15|TRBJ2-2
CASSISGGSTGELFF
>TRBV19|13|TRBJ1-3
CASRDSGGNTIYF
>TRBV18|15|TRBJ2-1
CASSAGTSGIGEQFF
>TRBV19|12|TRBJ2-7
CARGSGTYEQYF
>TRBV25-1|16|TRBJ2-5
CASSELRWGVQETQYF
>TRBV30|13|TRBJ2-3
CAWLDPPRGTQYF
>TRBV11-2|14|TRBJ1-1
CASNLRGGNTEAFF
>TRBV7-8|17|TRBJ2-3
CASSLAFRLAGADTQYF
>TRBV4-3|16|TRBJ1-2
CASSQGSPLLSIGYTF
>TRBV7-6|14|NA
CASSFGGLRETQYF
>TRBV15|15|TRBJ1-5
CATSGWAGSNQPQHF
>TRBV20-1|13|TRBJ2-7
CSATRTPSYEQYF
>TRBV27|19|TRBJ2-7
CASSWRASELPFSSYEQYF
>TRBV27|14|TRBJ1-5
CASKGQGRNQPQHF
>TRBV30|16|TRBJ2-7
CAWTGLGLAGAYEQNF